This TCR beta chain was obtained from a study of T cell responses to AZD1222 COVID-19 vaccine. Worth noting for this clone: The antigen is undetermined.

The ends lost 4 bases at V and 6 bases at J; junction bases unmatched: 8. Germline-derived CDR1 and CDR2 are MNHEY and SVGEGT. There are 14 residues in the CDR3. Using immunoSEQ multiplex PCR, the repertoire was profiled, and TCRdb retains in-frame clones only, with some absent. The sample carries roughly 170,000 clones, roughly nine tenths recorded once. Study-wide points: Compared with day 0, the breadth and depth of the Spike-specific TCR repertoire rose significantly after two doses of AZD1222. Clonal diversity may have been underestimated, and the donors were mostly white British, with more females than males. Baseline seropositives among AZD1222 recipients totaled only 5 to 7. Close to half of spike-specific TCRs reportedly recognize unmutated variant regions.

V usage is TRBV6-2 or TRBV6-3 and J usage is TRBJ2-7; 8 nucleotides align to TRBD1. This TCR came from an adult in good health. The sequencing used peripheral blood, collected on day 0 of AZD1222 vaccination. The CDR3 sequence: CASSFRTGMGEQYF. The CDR3 DNA follows: TGTGCCAGCAGTTTCAGGACAGGGATGGGCGAGCAGTACTTC.